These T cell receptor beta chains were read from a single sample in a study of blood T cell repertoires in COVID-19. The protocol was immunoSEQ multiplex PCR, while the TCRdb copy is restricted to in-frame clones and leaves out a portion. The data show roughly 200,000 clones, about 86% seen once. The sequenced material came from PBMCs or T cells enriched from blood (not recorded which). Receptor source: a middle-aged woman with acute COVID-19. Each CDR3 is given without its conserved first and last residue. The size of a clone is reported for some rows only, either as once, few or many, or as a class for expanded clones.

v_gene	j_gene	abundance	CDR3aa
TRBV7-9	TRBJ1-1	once	ASSHVRTANTEAF
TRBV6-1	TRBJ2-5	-	ASRQGLTGETQY
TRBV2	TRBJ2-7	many	AGRTGGNEQY
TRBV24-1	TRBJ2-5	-	ATNGGLGQETQY
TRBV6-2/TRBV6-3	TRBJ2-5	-	ASSYQGRETQY
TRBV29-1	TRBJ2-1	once	SVEDGTSEYNEQF
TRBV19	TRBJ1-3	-	ASSMGSSGNTIY
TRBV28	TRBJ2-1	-	ASRPRDRGNNEQF
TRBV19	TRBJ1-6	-	ASSILTGTGNSPLH
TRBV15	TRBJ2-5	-	ATSRGQRETQY
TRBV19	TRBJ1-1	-	ASSWNRGETEAF
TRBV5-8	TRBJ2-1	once	ASGQTGTSGAATYNEQF
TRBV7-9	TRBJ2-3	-	ASTPLSTQY
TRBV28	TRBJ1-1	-	ASRQGARGAF
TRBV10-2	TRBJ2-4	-	ASKGDGNIQY
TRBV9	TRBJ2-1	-	ASSVLADYNEQF
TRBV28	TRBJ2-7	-	ASSSPGQDYEQY
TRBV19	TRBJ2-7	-	ASSIEGRSSYEQY
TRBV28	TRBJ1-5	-	ASSPRQGSRPQH
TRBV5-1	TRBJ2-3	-	ASSPRLAGGTDTQY
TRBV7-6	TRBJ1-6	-	ASSAKLVENSPLH
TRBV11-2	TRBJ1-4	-	ASSSDRGGEKLF
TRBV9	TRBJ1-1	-	ASSLTGDTEAF
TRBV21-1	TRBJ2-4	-	ASSAKAVVVAKNIQY
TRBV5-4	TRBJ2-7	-	ASSLAGIGSYEQY
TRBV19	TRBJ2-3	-	ASSWREGRGTDTQY
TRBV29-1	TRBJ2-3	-	SVEGTSGRLSTDTQY
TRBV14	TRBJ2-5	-	ASSQDLGALQETQY
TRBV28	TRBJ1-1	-	ASNPDRDRGAF
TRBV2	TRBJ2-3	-	ASSGMGLITDTQY
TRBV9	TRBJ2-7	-	ASSESGTGRYEQY
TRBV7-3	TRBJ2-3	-	ASSLSGGGSTDTQY
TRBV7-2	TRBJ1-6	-	ASAARADYNSPLH
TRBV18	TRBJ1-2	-	ASSTAGTGGYT
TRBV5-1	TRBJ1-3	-	ASSTDGGNTIY
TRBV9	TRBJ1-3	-	ASSVGGGNTIY
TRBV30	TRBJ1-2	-	AWSVLGGGGYT
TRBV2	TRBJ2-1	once	ASSGIYQGSYNEQF
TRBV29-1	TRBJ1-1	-	SVDRSNTEAF
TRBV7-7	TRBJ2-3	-	ASSHSPAGLTDTQY
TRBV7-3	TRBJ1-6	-	ASSRTTVSPLH
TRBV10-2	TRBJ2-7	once	ASSEPDGRAAGGPLLYEQY
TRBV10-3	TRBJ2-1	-	AISSGLAGVNEQF
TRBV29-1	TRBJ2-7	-	SVHWRGSSYEQY
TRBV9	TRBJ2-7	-	ASSVGTGPYEQY
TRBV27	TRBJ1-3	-	ASSSGGNGNTIY
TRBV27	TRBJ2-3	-	ASSSPSTDTQY